Sequencing of this T cell receptor beta chain was carried out in a study of OX40 agonist ivuxolimab in advanced cancers. The sample holds one count of this clone. Germline lookup yields CDR1 MNHEY and CDR2 SVGAGI. V was cut by 8 bases and J by 0 bases, with 12 bases left in between. The CDR3 extends over 14 amino acids. This table comes from immunoSEQ multiplex PCR, and its TCRdb copy is limited to in-frame clones, with some not included. The sample yields some 33,000 clones, about 92% seen once. The TCR comes from an adult with an advanced solid tumor such as melanoma, head and neck, liver or kidney cancer. This chain links TRBV6-5 with TRBJ2-3; no clear D. The sequenced sample was CD4+ or CD8+ T cells sorted from blood, obtained in a trial of the OX40 agonist ivuxolimab. CDR3 nucleotides: TGTGCCAGCTCCGGGTCGCTCAGCACAGATACGCAGTATTTT. It codes for CASSGSLSTDTQYF.